This T cell receptor (beta chain) was retrieved from a study of blood T cell repertoires in COVID-19. Background on the study: Sample material is recorded as cDNA or gDNA derived from T cells, B-cell-depleted T cells, or PBMCs.

The repertoire was sequenced with immunoSEQ multiplex PCR; TCRdb's copy has only in-frame clones and lacks some. The table shows under 200,000 clones, with 70% to 90% occurring only once. V was pared by 5 bases and J by 3 bases, with 17 bases between. The germline gives CDR1 MNHEY, CDR2 SMNVEV (reference sequence). The CDR3 contains 16 residues. The Seattle site enrolled patients during active infection and followed them longitudinally. This clonotype was obtained from a man in his 60s with COVID-19, enrolled during active disease. The specimen sequenced was peripheral blood. The chain carries TRBV27 and TRBJ1-5; a possible D gene is TRBD1 (6 bases). CDR3 region: CASSPSGTTINQPQHF. The CDR3, as DNA: TGTGCCAGCAGTCCTTCCGGGACAACAATCAATCAGCCCCAGCATTTT.